A single sample is the source of the 15 T cell receptor beta chains below, sequenced in a study of technical replicates of blood from a handful of donors. Assay: immunoSEQ multiplex PCR; the TCRdb copy retains only in-frame clones and omits some. This sample has some 93,000 clones, with about 95% found just once. Sequencing was done on a sample of T cells isolated from PBMCs. The receptors stem from a human donor in good health.

This chain links TRBV15 with TRBJ1-2; 7 bases map to TRBD1. Per germline, CDR1 LNHNV and CDR2 YYDKDF (reference sequence). This CDR3 is built from 16 residues. V shed 1 base and J 4 bases; nucleotides not matched to a gene: 9. Here the CDR3 reads CATSRVRDSDTYGYTF. In nucleotides, the CDR3 is TGTGCCACCAGCAGAGTCCGGGACAGTGATACCTATGGCTACACCTTC.

The chain couples TRBV5-6 to TRBJ2-7, with unresolved D. The germline V gene has CDR1 SGHDT and CDR2 YYEEEE. Deletions cut 7 bases from V and 2 bases from J, with 10 bases between. The CDR3 has 12 amino acids. DNA for the CDR3: TGTGCCAGCGCAATCCGAGCCTACGAGCAGTACTTC. Translating it yields CASAIRAYEQYF. Complete variable domain (other parts from reference TRBV5-6 and TRBJ2-7): DAGVTQSPTHLIKTRGQQVTLRCSPKSGHDTVSWYQQALGQGPQFIFQYYEEEERQRGNFPDRFSGHQFPNYSSELNVNALLLGDSALYLCASAIRAYEQYFGPGTRLTVT.

V gene TRBV5-1 combines with J gene TRBJ2-1; 8 bases are a match to TRBD1. Germline V gene sequence: CDR1 SGHRS, CDR2 YFSETQ. Trimming took 1 base from V and 5 from J; bases not matched to a gene: 8. The CDR3 contains 16 residues. CDR3 in DNA: TGCGCCAGCAGCTTGCTAGGACAGGGAGCGGACAATGAGCAGTTCTTC. It yields the protein CASSLLGQGADNEQFF.

The chain employs TRBV6-1 and TRBJ1-2, with D perhaps TRBD1 (5 bases). The germline gives CDR1 MNHNS, CDR2 SASEGT. Trimming left V 2 bases short and J 4 bases short, with 14 bases between. This CDR3 spans 15 amino acids. For the CDR3, the DNA is TGTGCCAGCAGTGAAAACGGACACGAGGTCTATGGCTACACCTTC. Translated: CASSENGHEVYGYTF.

V is TRBV19 and J is TRBJ1-1; 8 bases fit TRBD1. Germline V lookup: CDR1 LNHDA, CDR2 SQIVND (reference sequence). After removal of 0 bases from V and 10 bases from J, the junction contained 16 bases not matched to a gene. CDR3 length equals 17 residues. The CDR3 nucleotides read TGTGCCAGTAGTATAGACCTCGGGACAGGAGAAACCGTCGGAGCTTTCTTT. The encoded protein is CASSIDLGTGETVGAFF.

V usage is TRBV6-5 and J usage is TRBJ2-1, with a possible D match to TRBD2 (5 bases). The CDR3 covers 15 residues. Looked up from germline, CDR1 is MNHEY and CDR2 is SVGAGI. Trimming shortened V by 0 bases and J by 10 bases, and 16 bases separated the two germline ends. This CDR3 reads CASSYSFGVGVEQFF. The DNA for the CDR3 is TGTGCCAGCAGTTACTCCTTCGGGGTCGGGGTCGAGCAGTTCTTC.

Here the CDR3 DNA reads TGTGCCAGCAGCGTATCTGGGAGAGGTTCACCCCTCCACTTT. Translated, it gives CASSVSGRGSPLHF. The gene calls are TRBV9 and TRBJ1-6; the D is unclear. Per the germline V gene, CDR1 is SGDLS and CDR2 is YYNGEE. V was pared by 1 base and J by 9 bases, with 11 bases between. The CDR3 runs to 14 residues.

The V gene is TRBV15, the J gene TRBJ2-7; TRBD1 agrees at 9 bases. This CDR3 region has 14 residues. Trimming at V came to 6 bases and at J to 4 bases, leaving 7 bases not matched to a gene. CDR1 LNHNV and CDR2 YYDKDF come from the germline V gene (reference sequence). In DNA, the CDR3 is TGTGCCACCAGTGAGGGACAGGGATTTTACGAGCAGTACTTC. It yields the protein CATSEGQGFYEQYF.

The chain recombines TRBV4-2 with TRBJ2-3, with D possibly matching TRBD1 (5 bases). The CDR3 is 16 residues long. Per the germline V gene, CDR1 is LGHNA and CDR2 is YNFKEQ. V shed 0 bases and J shed 4 bases, with 14 bases lying between them. The CDR3 DNA follows: TGTGCCAGCAGCCAAGAAACTTGGCAGGGTGCAGATACGCAGTATTTT. Translating it yields CASSQETWQGADTQYF.

The chain links TRBV10-2 to TRBJ1-5; 7 nucleotides line up with TRBD1. J lost 5 bases, V lost 9 bases, and 16 bases had no gene match. Germline assignment: CDR1 WSHSY and CDR2 SAAADI. The CDR3 is 16 residues long. DNA for the CDR3: TGCGCCAGTCAGGGATTTGACAGGGTGAACGATCAGCCCCAGCATTTT. It codes for CASQGFDRVNDQPQHF.

Note on this clone: The identical CDR3 is also encoded by other nucleotide sequences in the sample. The rearrangement links TRBV6-1 to TRBJ2-7; maybe TRBD2 (5 bases). The CDR3 is 14 residues long. Looked up from germline, CDR1 is MNHNS and CDR2 is SASEGT. Deletions cut 2 bases from V and 3 bases from J, with 11 bases between. DNA for the CDR3: TGTGCCAGCAGTGAAAGAGGGTCGAGCTACGAGCAGTACTTC. It yields the protein CASSERGSSYEQYF.

V usage is TRBV28 and J usage is TRBJ1-5; the D gene is possibly TRBD1 (5 bases). Trimming cost V 1 base and J 2 bases, with 12 bases left between them. CDR3 length: 16 amino acids. Per the germline V gene, CDR1 is MDHEN and CDR2 is SYDVKM. The DNA of the CDR3 is TGTGCCAGCAGTTTATCTCAGGGCAGGGGCAATCAGCCCCAGCATTTT. Residues: CASSLSQGRGNQPQHF.

Only one count was recorded for this clone. The J gene is TRBJ2-1, the V gene TRBV11-2; 7 bases map to TRBD1. This CDR3 spans 16 amino acids. V shed 1 base and J 6 bases; nucleotides not matched to a gene: 9. Germline V lookup: CDR1 SGHAT, CDR2 FQNNGV. The CDR3 reads CASSLVTGVESNEQFF. DNA for the CDR3: TGTGCCAGCAGCTTAGTAACAGGGGTGGAAAGCAATGAGCAGTTCTTC.

V usage is TRBV11-2 and J usage is TRBJ1-1; D gene unclear. V was pared by 2 bases and J by 4 bases, with 11 bases between. The CDR3 spans 14 residues. The germline V gene encodes CDR1 SGHAT and CDR2 FQNNGV. The CDR3 region has the DNA TGTGCCAGCAGCTTATTTGCGGTCTCCACTGAAGCTTTCTTT. This sequence encodes CASSLFAVSTEAFF.

The rearrangement uses TRBV5-6 and TRBJ2-1, with TRBD1 as a possible D gene (5 bases). This CDR3 is 13 amino acids long. Per the germline V gene, CDR1 is SGHDT and CDR2 is YYEEEE. The V gene lost 4 bases and the J gene lost 3 bases, with 8 bases spanning the gap. DNA for the CDR3: TGTGCCAGCAGCCAGGGATTCTACAATGAGCAGTTCTTC. It translates to CASSQGFYNEQFF.